The 8 T cell receptor beta chains below come from one sample, sequenced in a study of T cell responses to AZD1222 COVID-19 vaccine. Only in-frame clones appear in the TCRdb table, and some are missing; sequencing was by immunoSEQ multiplex PCR. This sample has fewer than 110,000 clones, with nearly 90% found just once. The sample was peripheral blood, taken 28 days after the second AZD1222 dose. The source is an adult who received the AZD1222 COVID-19 vaccine.

V and J are TRBV21-1 and TRBJ1-3. TRBV21-1 is a pseudogene locus. The CDR3 spans 14 residues. CDR3 nucleotides: TGTGCCCTTGACGGGACCACCTCTGGAAACACCATATATTTT. Its translation: CALDGTTSGNTIYF.

The chain links TRBV7-8 to TRBJ1-6; D is uncertain. This CDR3 spans 15 amino acids. The V end lost 0 bases, the J end lost 6 bases, and 9 bases lay between the germline ends. In germline, CDR1 is SGHVS, CDR2 FQNEAQ. CDR3 in DNA: TGTGCCAGCAGCTTAGCACGATCGGCTAATTCACCCCTCCACTTT. Protein product: CASSLARSANSPLHF. Together with reference TRBV7-8 and TRBJ1-6, the CDR3 gives the full variable domain: GAGVSQSPRYKVAKRGQDVALRCDPISGHVSLFWYQQALGQGPEFLTYFQNEAQLDKSGLPSDRFFAERPEGSVSTLKIQRTQQEDSAVYLCASSLARSANSPLHFGNGTRLTVT.

The chain recombines TRBV7-2 with TRBJ2-5; 8 nucleotides line up with TRBD2. The V segment lost 2 bases and the J segment 1 base; nucleotides outside the gene matches: 12. The CDR3 extends over 18 amino acids. CDR1 and CDR2 (germline): SGHTA, FQGNSA. The DNA of the CDR3 is TGTGCCAGCAGCTTATCGGTTGCGGCGGGGGGCATCCAAGAGACCCAGTACTTC. Protein: CASSLSVAAGGIQETQYF.

This chain joins TRBV28 and TRBJ1-2, with D maybe TRBD1 (6 bases). This CDR3 is built from 13 residues. V was shortened by 6 bases and J by 3 bases, with 11 bases between the two germline ends. The germline V gene encodes CDR1 MDHEN and CDR2 SYDVKM. CDR3 in amino acids: CASRQQGDYGYTF. The CDR3 DNA sequence: TGTGCCAGCAGACAACAGGGTGACTATGGCTACACCTTC.

The J gene is TRBJ2-1, the V gene TRBV12-3 or TRBV12-4; possible D gene TRBD1, 6 bases. Trimming stripped 3 bases from V and 4 bases from J, with 7 bases between. CDR3 size: 13 residues. CDR3 residues: CASSFGQYNEQFF. In DNA, the CDR3 is TGTGCCAGCAGTTTCGGACAGTACAATGAGCAGTTCTTC.

The gene calls are TRBV12-3 or TRBV12-4 and TRBJ1-2, with unresolved D. The CDR3 runs to 13 residues. Trimming took off 2 bases at V and 3 bases at J, with 7 bases between the two ends. The CDR3 sequence is CASSLTQDYGYTF. The CDR3 DNA is TGTGCCAGCAGTTTAACCCAGGACTATGGCTACACCTTC.

The chain recombines TRBV2 with TRBJ1-1; 7 bases align to TRBD1. Germline loops: CDR1 SNHLY, CDR2 FYNNEI. The CDR3 contains 12 residues. With 5 bases clipped from V and 7 bases from J, the junction kept 4 bases outside the gene matches. As DNA, the CDR3 is TGTGCCAGCAGTAAGGGGGCGGGTGAAGCTTTCTTT. Translation gives CASSKGAGEAFF.

This chain uses TRBV28 with TRBJ1-5, with D unresolved. Trimming removed 2 bases at V and 7 bases at J, with 9 bases between. Germline V gene lookup returns CDR1 MDHEN and CDR2 SYDVKM. The CDR3 runs 13 residues. The CDR3: CASSLGREQPQHF. The CDR3 DNA reads TGTGCCAGCAGTTTAGGTCGGGAACAGCCCCAGCATTTT.